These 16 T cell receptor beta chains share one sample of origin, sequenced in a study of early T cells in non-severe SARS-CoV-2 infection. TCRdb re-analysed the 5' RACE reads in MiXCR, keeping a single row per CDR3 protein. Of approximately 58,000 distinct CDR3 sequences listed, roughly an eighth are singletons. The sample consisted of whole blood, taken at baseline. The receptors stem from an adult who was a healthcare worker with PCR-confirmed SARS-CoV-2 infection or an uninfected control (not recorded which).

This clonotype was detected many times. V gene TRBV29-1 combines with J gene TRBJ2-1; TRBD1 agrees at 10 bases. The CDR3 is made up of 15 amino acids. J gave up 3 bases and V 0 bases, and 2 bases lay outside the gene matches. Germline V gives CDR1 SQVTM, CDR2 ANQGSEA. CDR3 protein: CSVEEGQGIYNEQFF. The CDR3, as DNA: TGCAGCGTTGAAGAGGGACAGGGGATCTACAATGAGCAGTTCTTC.

Here the CDR3 DNA reads TGTGCCAGCATCCTTGGGGAGACCCAGTACTTC. Protein product: CASILGETQYF. The chain carries TRBV2 and TRBJ2-5; D gene unclear. Per germline, CDR1 SNHLY and CDR2 FYNNEI. The V and J ends lost 7 bases and 5 bases respectively, with 8 bases between them. The CDR3 runs to 11 residues.

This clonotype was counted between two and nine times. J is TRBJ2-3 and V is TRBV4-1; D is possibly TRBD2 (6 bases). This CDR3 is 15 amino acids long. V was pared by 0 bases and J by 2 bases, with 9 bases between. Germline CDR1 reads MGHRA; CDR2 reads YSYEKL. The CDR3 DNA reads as TGCGCCAGCAGCCAAGAGAGGACTAACACAGATACGCAGTATTTT. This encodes CASSQERTNTDTQYF.

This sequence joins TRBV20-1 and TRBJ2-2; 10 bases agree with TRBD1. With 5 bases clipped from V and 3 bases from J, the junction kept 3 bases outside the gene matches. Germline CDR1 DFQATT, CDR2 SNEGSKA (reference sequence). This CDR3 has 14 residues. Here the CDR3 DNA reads TGCAGTGCTCCGGGACAGGGGTACACCGGGGAGCTGTTTTTT. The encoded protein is CSAPGQGYTGELFF.

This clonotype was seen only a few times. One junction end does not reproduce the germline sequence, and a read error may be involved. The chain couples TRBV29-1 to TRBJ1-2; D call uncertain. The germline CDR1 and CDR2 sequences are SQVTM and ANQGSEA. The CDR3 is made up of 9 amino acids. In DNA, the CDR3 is TGCAGCGTTGAATCTCCAGATCACTTC. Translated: CSVESPDHF.

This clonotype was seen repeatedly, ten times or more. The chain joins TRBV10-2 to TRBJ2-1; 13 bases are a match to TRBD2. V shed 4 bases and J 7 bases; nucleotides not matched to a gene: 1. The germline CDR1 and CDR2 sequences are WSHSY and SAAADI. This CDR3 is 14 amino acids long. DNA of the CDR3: TGCGCCAGCAGTGCGACTAGCGGGAGGAATGAGCAGTTCTTC. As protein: CASSATSGRNEQFF.

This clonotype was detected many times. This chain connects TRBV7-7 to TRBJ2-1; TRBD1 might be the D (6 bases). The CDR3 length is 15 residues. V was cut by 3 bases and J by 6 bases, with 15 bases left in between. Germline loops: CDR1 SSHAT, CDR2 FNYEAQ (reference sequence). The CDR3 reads CASSFGQGGPNEQFF. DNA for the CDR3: TGTGCCAGCAGCTTCGGACAAGGGGGACCCAATGAGCAGTTCTTC.

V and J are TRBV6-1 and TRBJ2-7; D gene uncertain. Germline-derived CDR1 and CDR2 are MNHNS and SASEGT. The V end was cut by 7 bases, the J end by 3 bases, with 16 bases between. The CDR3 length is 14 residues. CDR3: CASKAHSPGYEQYF. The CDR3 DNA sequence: TGTGCCAGCAAGGCCCACTCTCCCGGCTACGAGCAGTACTTC.

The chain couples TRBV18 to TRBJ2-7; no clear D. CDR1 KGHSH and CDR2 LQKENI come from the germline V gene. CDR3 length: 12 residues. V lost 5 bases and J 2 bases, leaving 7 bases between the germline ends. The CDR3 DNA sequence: TGTGCCAGCTCAAACCAGGCCTACGAGCAGTACTTC. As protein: CASSNQAYEQYF.

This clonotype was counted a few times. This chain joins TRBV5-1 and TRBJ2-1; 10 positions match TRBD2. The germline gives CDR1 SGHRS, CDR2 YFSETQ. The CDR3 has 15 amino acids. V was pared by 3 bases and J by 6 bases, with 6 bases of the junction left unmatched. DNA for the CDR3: TGCGCCAGCAGCTCGCTAGCGGGGGCCCCCAATGAGCAGTTCTTC. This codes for CASSSLAGAPNEQFF.

The CDR3 sequence is CASSRELMNSPLHF. CDR3 DNA sequence: TGTGCCAGCAGCCGGGAGCTGATGAATTCACCCCTCCACTTT. The chain carries TRBV7-2 and TRBJ1-6; D is unclear. Trimming removed 5 bases at V and 7 bases at J, with 12 bases between. CDR3 length equals 14 residues. CDR1 and CDR2 (germline): SGHTA, FQGNSA. The entire variable domain, with the rest obtained from reference TRBV7-2 and TRBJ1-6, is as follows: GAGVSQSPSNKVTEKGKDVELRCDPISGHTALYWYRQSLGQGLEFLIYFQGNSAPDKSGLPSDRFSAERTGGSVSTLTIQRTQQEDSAVYLCASSRELMNSPLHFGNGTRLTVT.

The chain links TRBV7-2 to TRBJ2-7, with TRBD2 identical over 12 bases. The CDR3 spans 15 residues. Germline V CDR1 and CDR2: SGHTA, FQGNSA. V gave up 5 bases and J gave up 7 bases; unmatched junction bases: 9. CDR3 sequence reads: CASSPLLAGGGEQYF. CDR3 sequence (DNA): TGTGCCAGCAGCCCCCTTCTAGCGGGAGGGGGAGAGCAGTACTTC.

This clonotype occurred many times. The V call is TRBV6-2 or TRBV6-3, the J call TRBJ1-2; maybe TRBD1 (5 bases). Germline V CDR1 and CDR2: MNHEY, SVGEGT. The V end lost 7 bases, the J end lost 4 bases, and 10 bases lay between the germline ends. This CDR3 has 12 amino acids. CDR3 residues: CASTQGFYGYTF. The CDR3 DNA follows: TGTGCCAGCACCCAGGGTTTCTATGGCTACACCTTC.

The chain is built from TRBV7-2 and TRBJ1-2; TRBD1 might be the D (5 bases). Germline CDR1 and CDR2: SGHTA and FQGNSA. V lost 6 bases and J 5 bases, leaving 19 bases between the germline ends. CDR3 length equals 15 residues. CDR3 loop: CASRQEPGPPYGYTF. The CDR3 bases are TGTGCCAGCAGACAGGAACCGGGGCCCCCTTATGGCTACACCTTC.

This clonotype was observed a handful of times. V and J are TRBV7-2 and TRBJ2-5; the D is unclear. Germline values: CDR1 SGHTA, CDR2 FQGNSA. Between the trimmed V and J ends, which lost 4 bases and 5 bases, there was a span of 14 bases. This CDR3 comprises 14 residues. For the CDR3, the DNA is TGTGCCAGCAGCTATCAAGCCAATGCCGAGACCCAGTACTTC. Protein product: CASSYQANAETQYF.

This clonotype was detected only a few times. CDR3 sequence (DNA): TGTGCCAGCAGTTCCCACAGGGGTTCCTACGAGCAGTACTTC. Its translation is CASSSHRGSYEQYF. The J gene is TRBJ2-7, the V gene TRBV12-3 or TRBV12-4; 7 bases agree with TRBD1. The CDR3 sequence is 14 residues long. V dropped 4 bases and J dropped 1; count of bases not matched to a gene: 4.